This is a list of T cell receptor beta chains from one sample in a study of Ad26.COV2.S vaccination and SARS-CoV-2 variants. Only in-frame clones appear in the TCRdb table, and some are missing; sequencing was by immunoSEQ multiplex PCR. Of 120,000 to 150,000 clones in the sample, roughly 89% were seen once. The sequences come from peripheral blood, collected after recovery from COVID-19. All receptors derive from a human donor who had recovered from COVID-19. Each CDR3 is given with its conserved first and last residue. Each record gives: CDR3 length, D gene, J gene, clone size, V gene, CDR3 protein, CDR3 DNA. D genes are given only for firm matches. Expanded clones are given a class, and other clones once, few, many or no size at all.

len: 17; d_gene: TRBD2; j_gene: TRBJ2-3; abundance: .; v_gene: TRBV20-1; CDR3aa: CSASRVRLAGEMGTQYF; CDR3nt: TGCAGTGCTAGTAGGGTCAGACTAGCGGGGGAAATGGGTACGCAGTATTTT
len: 16; d_gene: .; j_gene: TRBJ2-2; abundance: .; v_gene: TRBV27; CDR3aa: CASSFLPGRGTGELFF; CDR3nt: TGTGCCAGCAGTTTTCTCCCCGGACGTGGCACCGGGGAGCTGTTTTTT
len: 15; d_gene: .; j_gene: TRBJ1-4; abundance: few; v_gene: TRBV4-3; CDR3aa: CASSQTGVTNEKLFF; CDR3nt: TGCGCCAGCAGTCAGACAGGTGTAACTAATGAAAAACTGTTTTTT
len: 12; d_gene: .; j_gene: TRBJ1-1; abundance: once; v_gene: TRBV28; CDR3aa: CASSRGDTEAFF; CDR3nt: TGTGCCAGCAGTCGGGGGGACACTGAAGCTTTCTTT
len: 13; d_gene: .; j_gene: TRBJ1-1; abundance: .; v_gene: TRBV9; CDR3aa: CASSVSPNSGAFF; CDR3nt: TGTGCCAGCAGCGTATCCCCGAACTCGGGAGCTTTCTTT
len: 12; d_gene: .; j_gene: TRBJ2-7; abundance: .; v_gene: TRBV27; CDR3aa: CASGFGSYEQYF; CDR3nt: TGTGCCAGCGGATTTGGGTCCTACGAGCAGTACTTC
len: 16; d_gene: .; j_gene: TRBJ2-3; abundance: .; v_gene: TRBV18; CDR3aa: CASSPQRAGSTDTQYF; CDR3nt: TGTGCCAGCTCACCACAACGGGCAGGGAGCACAGATACGCAGTATTTT
len: 14; d_gene: .; j_gene: TRBJ1-1; abundance: .; v_gene: TRBV6-4; CDR3aa: CASSDTDRGTEAFF; CDR3nt: TGTGCCAGCAGCGACACTGACCGCGGCACTGAAGCTTTCTTT
len: 12; d_gene: .; j_gene: TRBJ1-2; abundance: .; v_gene: TRBV13; CDR3aa: CASSTLNYGYTF; CDR3nt: TGTGCCAGCAGCACCTTGAACTATGGCTACACCTTC
len: 15; d_gene: TRBD1; j_gene: TRBJ2-7; abundance: once; v_gene: TRBV28; CDR3aa: CASSSYRQGTYEQYF; CDR3nt: TGTGCCAGCAGTTCCTATCGACAGGGTACCTACGAGCAGTACTTC
len: 16; d_gene: .; j_gene: TRBJ1-6; abundance: .; v_gene: TRBV5-5; CDR3aa: CASSLWGATGNSPLHF; CDR3nt: TGTGCCAGCAGCTTGTGGGGAGCGACGGGTAATTCACCCCTCCACTTT
len: 15; d_gene: .; j_gene: TRBJ1-5; abundance: .; v_gene: TRBV7-2; CDR3aa: CASSFWGVKGEPQHF; CDR3nt: TGTGCCAGCAGCTTCTGGGGGGTCAAGGGTGAGCCCCAGCATTTT
len: 12; d_gene: .; j_gene: TRBJ1-2; abundance: few; v_gene: TRBV7-8; CDR3aa: CASSHRQRGYTF; CDR3nt: TGTGCCAGCAGCCACCGACAGAGGGGCTACACCTTC
len: 18; d_gene: .; j_gene: TRBJ1-2; abundance: .; v_gene: TRBV5-1; CDR3aa: CASSLADYLEGLPYGYTF; CDR3nt: TGCGCCAGCAGCTTGGCCGATTACCTGGAAGGACTACCCTATGGCTACACCTTC
len: 15; d_gene: TRBD1; j_gene: TRBJ2-5; abundance: once; v_gene: TRBV18; CDR3aa: CASSPSGGNLETQYF; CDR3nt: TGTGCCAGCTCACCGTCAGGGGGCAATTTGGAGACCCAGTACTTC
len: 14; d_gene: TRBD1; j_gene: TRBJ2-7; abundance: once; v_gene: TRBV19; CDR3aa: CASSMGTGPYEQYF; CDR3nt: TGTGCCAGTAGTATGGGGACAGGGCCGTACGAGCAGTACTTC
len: 13; d_gene: .; j_gene: TRBJ1-5; abundance: .; v_gene: TRBV20-1; CDR3aa: CSASGAGHQPQHF; CDR3nt: TGCAGTGCTAGTGGGGCAGGGCATCAGCCCCAGCATTTT
len: 14; d_gene: .; j_gene: TRBJ1-1; abundance: .; v_gene: TRBV28; CDR3aa: CASSSLPTGIEAFF; CDR3nt: TGTGCCAGCAGTTCCTTACCTACAGGGATTGAAGCTTTCTTT
len: 11; d_gene: .; j_gene: TRBJ2-7; abundance: .; v_gene: TRBV7-9; CDR3aa: CASGVNYEQYF; CDR3nt: TGTGCCAGCGGGGTGAACTACGAGCAGTACTTC
len: 12; d_gene: .; j_gene: TRBJ1-1; abundance: .; v_gene: TRBV29-1; CDR3aa: CSAGGPGTEAFF; CDR3nt: TGCAGCGCTGGGGGTCCGGGCACTGAAGCTTTCTTT
len: 13; d_gene: .; j_gene: TRBJ1-5; abundance: .; v_gene: TRBV7-8; CDR3aa: CASSLDNGQPQHF; CDR3nt: TGTGCCAGCAGCTTAGATAACGGTCAGCCCCAGCATTTT
len: 14; d_gene: TRBD2; j_gene: TRBJ2-3; abundance: .; v_gene: TRBV15; CDR3aa: CATRFSGGTDTQYF; CDR3nt: TGTGCCACCAGGTTCAGCGGGGGCACAGATACGCAGTATTTT
len: 18; d_gene: TRBD1; j_gene: TRBJ1-3; abundance: .; v_gene: TRBV28; CDR3aa: CASSLPAGGASPGNTIYF; CDR3nt: TGTGCCAGCAGTTTACCCGCAGGGGGCGCATCACCTGGAAACACCATATATTTT
len: 13; d_gene: .; j_gene: TRBJ1-5; abundance: .; v_gene: TRBV6-2/TRBV6-3; CDR3aa: CASSRPTVQPQHF; CDR3nt: TGTGCCAGCAGTCGGCCGACAGTCCAGCCCCAGCATTTT
len: 18; d_gene: .; j_gene: TRBJ1-1; abundance: .; v_gene: TRBV4-1; CDR3aa: CASSQDPRHSGQNTEAFF; CDR3nt: TGCGCCAGCAGCCAAGATCCCCGCCACTCGGGGCAGAACACTGAAGCTTTCTTT
len: 18; d_gene: TRBD1; j_gene: TRBJ2-1; abundance: .; v_gene: TRBV5-1; CDR3aa: CASSKTGGQGASYNEQFF; CDR3nt: TGCGCCAGCAGCAAAACGGGGGGACAGGGGGCCTCCTACAATGAGCAGTTCTTC
len: 12; d_gene: .; j_gene: TRBJ1-1; abundance: .; v_gene: TRBV6-6; CDR3aa: CASSLENTEAFF; CDR3nt: TGTGCCAGCAGCCTCGAGAACACTGAAGCTTTCTTT
len: 23; d_gene: TRBD1; j_gene: TRBJ1-4; abundance: .; v_gene: TRBV28; CDR3aa: CASSLPPLGWGRGQGLTNEKLFF; CDR3nt: TGTGCCAGCAGTTTACCCCCCCTGGGCTGGGGTCGGGGACAGGGACTGACTAATGAAAAACTGTTTTTT
len: 14; d_gene: .; j_gene: TRBJ1-2; abundance: .; v_gene: TRBV7-8; CDR3aa: CASSSPTRRSGYTF; CDR3nt: TGTGCCAGCAGCTCACCTACGAGGAGGTCAGGCTACACCTTC
len: 13; d_gene: TRBD1; j_gene: TRBJ2-2; abundance: .; v_gene: TRBV5-4; CDR3aa: CASSYGTAGELFF; CDR3nt: TGTGCCAGCAGCTACGGGACAGCCGGGGAGCTGTTTTTT
len: 16; d_gene: .; j_gene: TRBJ1-4; abundance: .; v_gene: TRBV3-1/TRBV3-2; CDR3aa: CASSPRGGLTNEKLFF; CDR3nt: TGTGCCAGCAGCCCCCGGGGGGGGTTAACTAATGAAAAACTGTTTTTT
len: 13; d_gene: .; j_gene: TRBJ1-2; abundance: .; v_gene: TRBV12-3/TRBV12-4; CDR3aa: CASTPLQTRGYTF; CDR3nt: TGTGCCAGCACCCCCCTTCAGACTAGGGGCTACACCTTC
len: 14; d_gene: .; j_gene: TRBJ1-5; abundance: .; v_gene: TRBV6-2/TRBV6-3; CDR3aa: CASSYVGVGQPQHF; CDR3nt: TGTGCCAGCAGTTACGTGGGGGTAGGTCAGCCCCAGCATTTT
len: 14; d_gene: .; j_gene: TRBJ2-3; abundance: once; v_gene: TRBV6-5; CDR3aa: CASGGGRVVDTQYF; CDR3nt: TGTGCCAGCGGGGGGGGCCGGGTTGTAGATACGCAGTATTTT
len: 14; d_gene: TRBD1; j_gene: TRBJ1-1; abundance: .; v_gene: TRBV29-1; CDR3aa: CSVHNIDRGGFAFF; CDR3nt: TGCAGCGTCCATAACATTGACAGGGGAGGTTTTGCTTTCTTT
len: 11; d_gene: .; j_gene: TRBJ1-1; abundance: .; v_gene: TRBV30; CDR3aa: CACKDGTEAFF; CDR3nt: TGTGCCTGCAAGGACGGGACTGAAGCTTTCTTT
len: 15; d_gene: TRBD1; j_gene: TRBJ2-2; abundance: .; v_gene: TRBV19; CDR3aa: CASSLPGQVTGELFF; CDR3nt: TGTGCCAGTAGTTTGCCAGGACAGGTGACCGGGGAGCTGTTTTTT
len: 14; d_gene: .; j_gene: TRBJ2-7; abundance: .; v_gene: TRBV15; CDR3aa: CATSDRTSSYEQYF; CDR3nt: TGTGCCACCAGCGACCGAACAAGCTCCTACGAGCAGTACTTC
len: 14; d_gene: TRBD1; j_gene: TRBJ2-7; abundance: .; v_gene: TRBV2; CDR3aa: CASSEGTGGSVQYF; CDR3nt: TGTGCCAGCAGTGAAGGGACAGGGGGATCGGTGCAGTACTTC
len: 13; d_gene: .; j_gene: TRBJ2-5; abundance: .; v_gene: TRBV6-5; CDR3aa: CASSKQGGETQYF; CDR3nt: TGTGCCAGCAGCAAACAGGGTGGAGAGACCCAGTACTTC
len: 14; d_gene: TRBD1; j_gene: TRBJ2-5; abundance: .; v_gene: TRBV18; CDR3aa: CASSPNRGEETQYF; CDR3nt: TGTGCCAGCTCACCGAACAGGGGAGAAGAGACCCAGTACTTC
len: 13; d_gene: .; j_gene: TRBJ2-6; abundance: .; v_gene: TRBV6-5; CDR3aa: CAAQPPGANVLTF; CDR3nt: TGTGCCGCCCAGCCACCTGGGGCCAACGTCCTGACTTTC